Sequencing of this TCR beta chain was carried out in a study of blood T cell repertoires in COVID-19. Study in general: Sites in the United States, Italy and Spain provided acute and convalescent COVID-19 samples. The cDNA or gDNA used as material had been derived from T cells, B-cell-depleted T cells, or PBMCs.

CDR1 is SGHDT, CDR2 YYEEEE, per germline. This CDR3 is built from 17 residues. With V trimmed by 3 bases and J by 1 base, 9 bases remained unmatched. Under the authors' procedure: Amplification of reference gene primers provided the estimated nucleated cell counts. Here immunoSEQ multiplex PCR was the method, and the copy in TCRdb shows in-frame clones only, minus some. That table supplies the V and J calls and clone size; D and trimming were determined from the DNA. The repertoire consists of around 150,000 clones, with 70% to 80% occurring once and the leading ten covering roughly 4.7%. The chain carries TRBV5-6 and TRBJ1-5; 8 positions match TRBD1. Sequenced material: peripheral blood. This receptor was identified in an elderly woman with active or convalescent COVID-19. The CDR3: CASSSQAGGRSNQPQHF. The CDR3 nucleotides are TGTGCCAGCAGCTCGCAGGCAGGGGGCAGGAGCAATCAGCCCCAGCATTTT.